These 32 T cell receptor beta chains were all obtained from the same sample, sequenced in a study of blood T cell repertoires in COVID-19. Clones were read by immunoSEQ multiplex PCR, and TCRdb kept only the in-frame ones, dropping some. The sample records 250,000 to 300,000 clones, approximately 88% being singletons. What was sequenced was PBMCs or T cells enriched from blood (not recorded which). These receptors came from a woman aged 40 to 50 who had recovered from COVID-19.

This chain joins TRBV4-2 and TRBJ2-3, with 8 bases matching TRBD2. With V trimmed by 1 base and J by 1 base, 4 bases remained unmatched. Germline loops: CDR1 LGHNA, CDR2 YNFKEQ. The CDR3 is 16 amino acids. CDR3 coding DNA: TGTGCCAGCAGCCAAGGGGCGGGGGGAGGCACAGATACGCAGTATTTT. This sequence encodes CASSQGAGGGTDTQYF.

The rearrangement joins TRBV9 to TRBJ1-4; tentative D call: TRBD1 (6 bases). From germline, CDR1 is SGDLS and CDR2 YYNGEE. CDR3 length: 15 residues. With 4 bases removed from V and 5 bases from J, the gap between germline ends came to 15 bases. The CDR3 sequence is CASSPRGQQNEKLFF. As DNA, the CDR3 is TGTGCCAGCAGCCCGAGGGGACAACAAAATGAAAAACTGTTTTTT.

This chain uses TRBV7-9 with TRBJ2-3; D might be TRBD2 (6 bases). V lost 5 bases and J 2 bases, leaving 14 bases between the germline ends. Germline lookup yields CDR1 SEHNR and CDR2 FQNEAQ (reference sequence). The CDR3 has 15 residues. The CDR3 DNA follows: TGTGCCAGCAGCCAGGGACTGGTGAACACAGATACGCAGTATTTT. This encodes CASSQGLVNTDTQYF.

The chain has TRBV5-4 and TRBJ2-3; tentative D call: TRBD2 (5 bases). The CDR3 covers 18 residues. V was trimmed by 4 bases and J by 0 bases, leaving 21 bases between them. The germline V gene has CDR1 SGHNT and CDR2 YYREEE (reference sequence). Here the CDR3 DNA reads TGTGCCAGCAGCATACGTACCTCTAGCCGGGGTAGCACAGATACGCAGTATTTT. Translated: CASSIRTSSRGSTDTQYF. The whole variable domain, filled in from reference TRBV5-4 and TRBJ2-3, reads ETGVTQSPTHLIKTRGQQVTLRCSSQSGHNTVSWYQQALGQGPQFIFQYYREEENGRGNFPPRFSGLQFPNYSSELNVNALELDDSALYLCASSIRTSSRGSTDTQYFGPGTRLTVL.

The chain couples TRBV20-1 to TRBJ1-1; no definite D call. Germline V gene data show CDR1 as DFQATT and CDR2 as SNEGSKA (reference sequence). The CDR3 spans 12 residues. The V and J ends lost 3 bases and 1 base respectively, with 6 bases between them. The CDR3 DNA reads as TGCAGTGCTAGTCCAGGGAACACTGAAGCTTTCTTT. Translation gives CSASPGNTEAFF.

The V call is TRBV3-1 (or the pseudogene TRBV3-2), the J call TRBJ1-1; 9 nucleotides match TRBD1. The CDR3 is 15 residues long. Trimming cost V 4 bases and J 1 base; bases outside gene matches: 4. Germline V gene lookup returns CDR1 LGHDT and CDR2 YNNKEL (reference sequence). DNA for the CDR3: TGTGCCAGCAGCCCGACAGGGGGGCAGAACACTGAAGCTTTCTTT. Its translation: CASSPTGGQNTEAFF.

The J gene is TRBJ1-4, the V gene TRBV4-1; D gene ambiguous. From germline, CDR1 is MGHRA and CDR2 YSYEKL. V was pared by 1 base and J by 3 bases, with 9 bases between. The CDR3 consists of 15 residues. The CDR3 reads CASSQVLMANEKLFF. CDR3 in DNA: TGCGCCAGCAGCCAAGTCCTAATGGCTAATGAAAAACTGTTTTTT.

The genes are TRBV18 and TRBJ1-4; tentative D call: TRBD1 (5 bases). Germline V CDR1 and CDR2: KGHSH, LQKENI. This CDR3 has 15 residues. The V gene lost 2 bases and the J gene lost 7 bases, with 14 bases spanning the gap. CDR3 region: CASSPSSAGIEKLFF. CDR3 DNA: TGTGCCAGCTCACCATCATCGGCAGGGATTGAAAAACTGTTTTTT.

The chain employs TRBV4-1 and TRBJ2-1; TRBD1 matches 10 bases. The V segment lost 3 bases and the J segment 10 bases; nucleotides outside the gene matches: 9. There are 15 residues in the CDR3. Germline V CDR1 and CDR2: MGHRA, YSYEKL. The CDR3 nucleotides read TGCGCCAGCAGCCATGGGACAGGGGAACTTAGAGAGCAGTTCTTC. Encoded protein: CASSHGTGELREQFF.

This clone appeared a few times. V usage is TRBV4-1 and J usage is TRBJ1-3; TRBD1 agrees at 9 bases. Germline V gene data show CDR1 as MGHRA and CDR2 as YSYEKL. Trimming cost V 5 bases and J 2 bases; bases outside gene matches: 7. The CDR3 consists of 16 residues. The CDR3 region has the DNA TGCGCCAGCAGCTCAACCGGGACAGGGACTGGAAACACCATATATTTT. Amino acid sequence: CASSSTGTGTGNTIYF.

The genes are TRBV30 and TRBJ2-7, with D perhaps TRBD1 (6 bases). The length of the CDR3 is 17 residues. CDR1 and CDR2 from the germline V gene are GTSNPN and SVGIG (reference sequence). V dropped 4 bases and J dropped 1 base, with 23 bases sitting between them. The CDR3 spells CAWTRGVIRGLSYEQYF. The CDR3 DNA reads TGTGCCTGGACCCGAGGAGTAATCAGGGGCCTTTCCTACGAGCAGTACTTC.

For the CDR3, the DNA is TGTGCCAGTAGTATGCCCGGACTGTCGAGCTCCTACGAGCAGTACTTC. This translates into CASSMPGLSSSYEQYF. The rearrangement joins TRBV19 to TRBJ2-7, with a weak D call TRBD2 (5 bases). This CDR3 has 16 residues. V was pared by 3 bases and J by 0 bases, with 15 bases between. CDR1 and CDR2 (germline): LNHDA, SQIVND (reference sequence).

The gene calls are TRBV2 and TRBJ2-5; TRBD2 is a possible D gene (5 bases). CDR1 and CDR2 (germline): SNHLY, FYNNEI. Trimming took 7 bases from V and 2 from J, leaving 14 bases between them. The CDR3 sequence is 14 residues long. CDR3 DNA sequence: TGTGCCAGCAAAAAGCGGACCTCACAAGAGACCCAGTACTTC. Protein: CASKKRTSQETQYF.

About this clone: One end of the junction varies from germline; a read error may be responsible. The rearrangement joins TRBV7-7 to TRBJ2-5; 10 bases are a match to TRBD2. CDR1 and CDR2 from the germline V gene are SSHAT and FNYEAQ (reference sequence). The CDR3 has 18 residues. The CDR3 spells CASSSSHGSSGGQETQYF. The CDR3 DNA reads TGTGCTAGCAGCTCCTCCCACGGGTCTAGCGGGGGACAAGAGACCCAGTACTTC.

This clone was recorded once. The chain recombines TRBV5-6 with TRBJ2-1, with no clear D. Germline loops: CDR1 SGHDT, CDR2 YYEEEE. V was trimmed by 1 base and J by 0 bases, leaving 8 bases between them. The CDR3 length is 15 residues. The CDR3: CASSLMEISYNEQFF. CDR3 nucleotide sequence: TGTGCCAGCAGCTTGATGGAGATCTCCTACAATGAGCAGTTCTTC.

As to this clone: The sample holds other DNA sequences that translate to the same CDR3. This chain links TRBV5-1 with TRBJ2-7; D is ambiguous. The CDR3 has 15 residues. V was pared by 1 base and J by 0 bases, with 11 bases between. CDR1 and CDR2 from the germline V gene are SGHRS and YFSETQ. The CDR3, as DNA: TGCGCCAGCAGCTTGACAGTTCTGAGCTCCTACGAGCAGTACTTC. This translates into CASSLTVLSSYEQYF.

The CDR3 DNA is TGTGCCAGCAGAAAAACGGGACAGATTAGCTTTCAGCCCCAGCATTTT. It is translated as CASRKTGQISFQPQHF. The chain couples TRBV27 to TRBJ1-5; 7 nucleotides line up with TRBD1. Germline CDR1 MNHEY, CDR2 SMNVEV (reference sequence). CDR3 size: 16 residues. J was trimmed by 6 bases and V by 6 bases; bases with no gene match: 14.

This sequence joins TRBV18 and TRBJ1-4; TRBD1 agrees at 8 bases. The length of the CDR3 is 13 residues. After removal of 3 bases from V and 10 bases from J, the junction contained 4 bases not matched to a gene. Germline V gene lookup returns CDR1 KGHSH and CDR2 LQKENI. Written as DNA, the CDR3 is TGTGCCAGCTCACCGGACAGGGACGGAAAACTGTTTTTT. This encodes CASSPDRDGKLFF.

V is TRBV7-2 and J is TRBJ1-3; D ambiguous. Trimming left V 1 base short and J 0 bases short, with 13 bases between. This CDR3 contains 17 residues. Germline CDR1 SGHTA, CDR2 FQGNSA. CDR3: CASSLDGGPTSGNTIYF. The CDR3, as DNA: TGTGCCAGCAGCTTAGATGGAGGTCCCACCTCTGGAAACACCATATATTTT.

CDR3 protein: CASSQGGGSRTDTQYF. DNA of the CDR3: TGTGCCAGCAGCCAAGGGGGGGGTTCGCGCACAGATACGCAGTATTTT. V usage is TRBV3-1 (or the pseudogene TRBV3-2) and J usage is TRBJ2-3; the match to TRBD2 covers 7 bases. Trimming cost V 1 base and J 1 base; bases outside gene matches: 5. Germline V gene lookup returns CDR1 LGHDT and CDR2 YNNKEL (reference sequence). The CDR3 length is 16 residues.

The table lists this clone with a count of one. This rearrangement joins TRBV2 to TRBJ2-5; D perhaps matches TRBD1 (6 bases). V lost 4 bases and J 5 bases, leaving 17 bases between the germline ends. The germline gives CDR1 SNHLY, CDR2 FYNNEI. The CDR3 has 15 residues. The CDR3 sequence is CASSVLGSQGETQYF. CDR3 nucleotides: TGTGCCAGCAGTGTTCTCGGGTCCCAGGGGGAGACCCAGTACTTC.

Here the CDR3 DNA reads TGTGCCAGCAGTCGGGAGCGGGGGGCCTACGAGCAGTACTTC. It codes for CASSRERGAYEQYF. This rearrangement joins TRBV2 to TRBJ2-7; the match to TRBD2 covers 9 bases. Germline trimming cut 5 bases from V and 2 bases from J; bases unmatched to any gene: 4. This CDR3 has 14 amino acids. The V gene's germline CDR1 is SNHLY and CDR2 FYNNEI. Based on the CDR3 plus reference TRBV2 and TRBJ2-7, the full variable domain is EPEVTQTPSHQVTQMGQEVILRCVPISNHLYFYWYRQILGQKVEFLVSFYNNEISEKSEIFDDQFSVERPDGSNFTLKIRSTKLEDSAMYFCASSRERGAYEQYFGPGTRLTVT.

This clone was observed once. This chain links TRBV20-1 with TRBJ1-1; D gene uncertain. The CDR3 sequence is 13 residues long. Germline lookup yields CDR1 DFQATT and CDR2 SNEGSKA (reference sequence). Trimming took off 3 bases at V and 6 bases at J, with 14 bases between the two ends. The CDR3 sequence is CSASRRGFSEAFF. DNA of the CDR3: TGCAGTGCTAGTCGCCGAGGGTTCTCTGAAGCTTTCTTT.

The V and J genes are TRBV7-3 and TRBJ2-1; 8 nucleotides align to TRBD2. V shed 0 bases and J 2 bases; nucleotides not matched to a gene: 3. Per the germline V gene, CDR1 is SGHTA and CDR2 is FQGTGA. The CDR3 is made up of 16 amino acids. This chain's CDR3 is CASSLTSGLAYNEQFF. In nucleotides, the CDR3 is TGTGCCAGCAGCTTAACGTCGGGACTAGCCTACAATGAGCAGTTCTTC.

V and J are TRBV6-2 or TRBV6-3 and TRBJ2-1; 13 bases agree with TRBD2. Germline CDR1 is MNHEY and CDR2 is SVGEGT. There are 16 residues in the CDR3. V gave up 4 bases and J gave up 2 bases; unmatched junction bases: 2. DNA of the CDR3: TGTGCCAGCAGTTCCGGGACTAGCGGGGCCTACAATGAGCAGTTCTTC. Translating it yields CASSSGTSGAYNEQFF.

J is TRBJ2-3 and V is TRBV18; TRBD1 matches 10 bases. Per germline, CDR1 KGHSH and CDR2 LQKENI. This CDR3 comprises 14 residues. V was clipped by 6 bases and J by 7 bases; unmatched bases: 7. This CDR3 is CASSPGQGLNTQYF. In DNA form, the CDR3 reads TGTGCCAGCTCCCCGGGACAGGGGTTGAATACGCAGTATTTT. The full variable domain, with the rest looked up from reference TRBV18 and TRBJ2-3, is NAGVMQNPRHLVRRRGQEARLRCSPMKGHSHVYWYRQLPEEGLKFMVYLQKENIIDESGMPKERFSAEFPKEGPSILRIQQVVRGDSAAYFCASSPGQGLNTQYFGPGTRLTVL.

This chain links TRBV14 with TRBJ2-7; maybe TRBD2 (5 bases). The CDR3 covers 16 residues. V lost 3 bases and J 0 bases, leaving 15 bases between the germline ends. Germline loops: CDR1 SGHDN, CDR2 FVKESK. Here the CDR3 reads CASSHLGDRGSYEQYF. CDR3 in DNA: TGTGCCAGCAGCCACCTCGGCGATCGGGGCTCCTACGAGCAGTACTTC.

The V gene is TRBV7-3, the J gene TRBJ2-2; TRBD2 is a possible D gene (5 bases). In germline, CDR1 is SGHTA, CDR2 FQGTGA. The V end lost 1 base, the J end lost 6 bases, and 9 bases lay between the germline ends. The CDR3 consists of 14 residues. The CDR3 region is CASSLRRGSGELFF. Written as DNA, the CDR3 is TGTGCCAGCAGCTTAAGACGAGGGTCCGGGGAGCTGTTTTTT.

V gene TRBV11-2 combines with J gene TRBJ2-6, with a tentative D call TRBD2 (5 bases). The CDR3 covers 17 residues. The germline CDR1 and CDR2 sequences are SGHAT and FQNNGV. V lost 1 base and J 0 bases, leaving 10 bases between the germline ends. The DNA of the CDR3 is TGTGCCAGCAGCTTAGTGGGGAGTAGCTCTGGGGCCAACGTCCTGACTTTC. Translated: CASSLVGSSSGANVLTF.

The chain couples TRBV11-2 to TRBJ2-5; tentatively, D is TRBD2 (5 bases). Germline CDR1 is SGHAT and CDR2 is FQNNGV. V shed 4 bases and J shed 4 bases, with 10 bases lying between them. This CDR3 region has 13 residues. CDR3 bases: TGTGCCAGCAGCTCACTAGAGAGAGAGACCCAGTACTTC. It specifies CASSSLERETQYF.

The CDR3 sequence: CASSLRGNSNQPQHF. In DNA, the CDR3 is TGTGCCAGCAGCTTGAGGGGCAATAGCAATCAGCCCCAGCATTTT. V gene TRBV5-6 combines with J gene TRBJ1-5, with a tentative D call TRBD1 (5 bases). Per germline, CDR1 SGHDT and CDR2 YYEEEE. The CDR3 loop spans 15 amino acids. Trimming pared 1 base from V and 0 bases from J, leaving 8 bases between.

The V and J genes are TRBV10-1 and TRBJ1-1, with a possible D match to TRBD1 (6 bases). Germline V gene data show CDR1 as WNHNN and CDR2 as SYGVQD (reference sequence). This CDR3 comprises 13 residues. V shed 3 bases and J shed 5 bases, with 10 bases lying between them. CDR3 in amino acids: CASSESGTTEAFF. CDR3 coding DNA: TGCGCCAGCAGTGAATCCGGGACAACTGAAGCTTTCTTT.